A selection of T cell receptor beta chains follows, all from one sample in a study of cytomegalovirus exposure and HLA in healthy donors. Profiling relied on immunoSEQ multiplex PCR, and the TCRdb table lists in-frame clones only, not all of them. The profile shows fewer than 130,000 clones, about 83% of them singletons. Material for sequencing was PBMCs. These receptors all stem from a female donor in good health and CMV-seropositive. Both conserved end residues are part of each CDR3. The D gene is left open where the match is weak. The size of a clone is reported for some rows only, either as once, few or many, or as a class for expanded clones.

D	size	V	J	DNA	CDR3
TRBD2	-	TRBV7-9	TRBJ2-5	TGTGCCAGCAGCTTAGGGAGTAGCGGGGGATCAGAGACCCAGTACTTC	CASSLGSSGGSETQYF
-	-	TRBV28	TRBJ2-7	TGTGCCCCTTTCGGGGATGGTTCCTACGAGCAGTACTTC	CAPFGDGSYEQYF
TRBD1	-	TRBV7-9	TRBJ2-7	TGTGCCAGCAGCGCGGGACAGGGCACCTACGAGCAGTACTTC	CASSAGQGTYEQYF
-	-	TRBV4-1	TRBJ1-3	TGCGCCAGCAGCCAAGATAAAACTAGGGCGGTCTCTGGAAACACCATATATTTT	CASSQDKTRAVSGNTIYF
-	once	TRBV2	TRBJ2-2	TGTGCCAGCAGTGGGATAAAGGGGAAAGCCGGGGAGCTGTTTTTT	CASSGIKGKAGELFF
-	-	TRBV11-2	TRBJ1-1	TGTGCCAGCACAGCACAGGGCCCTGAAGCTTTCTTT	CASTAQGPEAFF
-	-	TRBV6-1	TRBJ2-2	TGTGCCAGCAGTGTTCCAGCGGACACCGGGGAGCTGTTTTTT	CASSVPADTGELFF
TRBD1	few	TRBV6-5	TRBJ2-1	TGTGCCAGCAGCTTCCTCGGGACAGGGGCCAATGAGCAGTTCTTC	CASSFLGTGANEQFF
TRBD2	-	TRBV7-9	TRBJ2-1	TGTGCCAGCAGCCCGGGACTAGCGGGAGGGTTTTCAAATGAGCAGTTCTTC	CASSPGLAGGFSNEQFF
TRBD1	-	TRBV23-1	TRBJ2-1	TGCGCCAGCAGTCAATCGCGGGACAGGGTCTACAATGAGCAGTTCTTC	CASSQSRDRVYNEQFF
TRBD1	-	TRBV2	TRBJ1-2	TGTGCCAGCAGTGCCCTAAAAGGACAGGGGGCGATGGACTATGGCTACACCTTC	CASSALKGQGAMDYGYTF
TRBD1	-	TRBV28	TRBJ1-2	TGTGCCAGCAGCCTCGACAGGGGTCCAAACAAACAAGCGGGCTACACCTTC	CASSLDRGPNKQAGYTF
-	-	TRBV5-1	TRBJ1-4	TGCGCCAGCAGCTCAAACCAGGGTGCTTCGTATGAAAAACTGTTTTTT	CASSSNQGASYEKLFF
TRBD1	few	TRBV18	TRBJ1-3	TGTGCCAGCTCACAGGGACAGACTTCTGGAAACACCATATATTTT	CASSQGQTSGNTIYF
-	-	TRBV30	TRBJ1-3	TGTGCCTGGAGTCCAGGGAAATCCATATATTTT	CAWSPGKSIYF
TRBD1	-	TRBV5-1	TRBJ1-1	TGCGCCAGCAGCTTGTCCGGGACAGTGAACACTGAAGCTTTCTTT	CASSLSGTVNTEAFF
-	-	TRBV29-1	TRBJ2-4	TGCAGCGTTGCGGCCGCGGCCGGGAACATTCAGTACTTC	CSVAAAAGNIQYF
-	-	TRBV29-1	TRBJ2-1	TGCGGGAGCCCTGTGATCTACAATGAGCAGTTCTTC	CGSPVIYNEQFF
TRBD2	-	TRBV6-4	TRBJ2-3	TGTGCCAGCAGTGACGCGGGGGGCACAGATACGCAGTATTTT	CASSDAGGTDTQYF